A selection of T cell receptor beta chains follows, all from one sample in a study of T cells in Graves' hyperthyroidism and ophthalmopathy. TCRdb re-analysed the multiplex PCR reads in MiXCR, keeping a single row per CDR3 protein. The data show a few hundred thousand distinct CDR3 sequences, less than 20% seen once. The sample consisted of blood. The receptors stem from a woman aged 25-40 years with Graves' hyperthyroidism. Both conserved end residues are part of each CDR3. A D gene is named only where the DNA matches it firmly. A row's size may be missing; if present it is once, few, many or a size class.

abundance	v_gene	j_gene	d_gene	CDR3nt	CDR3aa
-	TRBV5-5	TRBJ2-7	TRBD2	TGTGCCAGCAGCTTGGAGGCGGGACTAGCCTACGAGCAGTACTTC	CASSLEAGLAYEQYF
many	TRBV5-1	TRBJ2-2	-	TGTGCCAGCAGCTCCGACAGGACGAACACCGGGGAGCTGTTTTTT	CASSSDRTNTGELFF
many	TRBV5-1	TRBJ2-3	-	TGCGCCAGCAGCCTCGGGATTCGCACAGATACGCAGTATTTT	CASSLGIRTDTQYF
-	TRBV19	TRBJ2-1	-	TGTGCCAGTAGTACCACAGAGAGCAATGAGCAGTTCTTC	CASSTTESNEQFF
many	TRBV29-1	TRBJ2-5	-	TGCAGCGTTGAATCGGGCGCTGAAACCTTAGAGATTCGGTACTTC	CSVESGAETLEIRYF
few	TRBV27	TRBJ2-1	-	TGTGCCAGCAGTTCCGTAGGGCTGTACAATGAGCAGTTCTTC	CASSSVGLYNEQFF
-	TRBV7-9	TRBJ2-7	-	TGTGCCAGCAGCCCCTACCTCTCCCAGGGAAGGGCCTACGAGCAGTACTTC	CASSPYLSQGRAYEQYF
-	TRBV7-2	TRBJ2-3	TRBD2	TGCGCCAGCAGCCGCAGCGGGAGTGCGCAGTATTTT	CASSRSGSAQYF
many	TRBV27	TRBJ1-1	-	TGTGCCAGCAGTAAAGAGGCGGCCACTGAAGCTTTCTTT	CASSKEAATEAFF
-	TRBV5-1	TRBJ2-3	-	TGCGCCAGCAGCTTGGATAGCGGCTCTAGCACAGATACGCAGTATTTT	CASSLDSGSSTDTQYF
once	TRBV10-3	TRBJ1-6	TRBD1	TGTGCCATCAGTGGACAGGGGGGAGATAATTCACCCCTCCACTTT	CAISGQGGDNSPLHF
-	TRBV11-3	TRBJ2-1	-	TGTGCCAGCAGCCACGGGGCGTGGGAATTCAATGAGCAGTTCTTC	CASSHGAWEFNEQFF
many	TRBV28	TRBJ2-1	TRBD2	TGTGCCAGCAGTTTGGTGATAGCGGGAACAGACAATGAGCAGTTCTTC	CASSLVIAGTDNEQFF
-	TRBV9	TRBJ1-5	-	TGTGCCAGCAGCCAAAACCCACCCGGGGTTTGGGACCAGCCCCAGCATTTT	CASSQNPPGVWDQPQHF
many	TRBV2	TRBJ2-5	-	TGTGCCAGCAGTGGTGACTCGAATGAGACCCAGTACTTC	CASSGDSNETQYF
-	TRBV6-2/TRBV6-3	TRBJ2-1	-	TGTGCCAGCAGTTACCAGAAGGACTATGAGCAGTTCTTC	CASSYQKDYEQFF
-	TRBV12-3/TRBV12-4	TRBJ2-2	-	TGTGCCAGCATCTCCGGACTAACGGGTACCGGGGAGCTGTTTTTT	CASISGLTGTGELFF
few	TRBV6-1	TRBJ2-7	-	TGTGCCAGCAGTGAATTGAGGGACTGGTCCTACGAGCAGTACTTC	CASSELRDWSYEQYF
many	TRBV20-1	TRBJ2-7	-	TGCAGTGCTAGAGCCCCAAGCTCCTACGAGCAGTACTTC	CSARAPSSYEQYF
-	TRBV7-2	TRBJ2-2	-	TGTGCCAGCAGCAATAGCCCGGTCGTCGGGGAGCTGTTTTTT	CASSNSPVVGELFF